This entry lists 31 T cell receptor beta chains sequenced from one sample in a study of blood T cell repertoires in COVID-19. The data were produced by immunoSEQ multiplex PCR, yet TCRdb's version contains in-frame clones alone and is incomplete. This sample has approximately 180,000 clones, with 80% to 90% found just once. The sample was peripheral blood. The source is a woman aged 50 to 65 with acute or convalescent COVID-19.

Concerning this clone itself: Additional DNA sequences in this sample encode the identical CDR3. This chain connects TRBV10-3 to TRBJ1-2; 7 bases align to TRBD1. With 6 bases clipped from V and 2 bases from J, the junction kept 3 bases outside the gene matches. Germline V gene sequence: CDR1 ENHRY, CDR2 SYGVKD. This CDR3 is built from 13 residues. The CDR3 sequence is CAISLDRNYGYTF. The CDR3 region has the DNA TGTGCCATCAGCTTGGACAGGAACTATGGCTACACCTTC.

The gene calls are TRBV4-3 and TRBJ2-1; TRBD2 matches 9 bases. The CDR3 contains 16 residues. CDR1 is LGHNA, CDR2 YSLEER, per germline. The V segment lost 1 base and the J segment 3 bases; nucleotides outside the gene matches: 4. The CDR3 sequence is CASSQAKAGGYNEQFF. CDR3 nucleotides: TGCGCCAGCAGCCAAGCGAAAGCGGGAGGCTACAATGAGCAGTTCTTC.

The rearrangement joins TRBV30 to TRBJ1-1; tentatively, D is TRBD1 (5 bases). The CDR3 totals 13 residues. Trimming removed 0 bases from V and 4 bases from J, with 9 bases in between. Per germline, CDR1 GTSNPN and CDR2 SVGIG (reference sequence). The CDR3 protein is CAWSVTVGTEAFF. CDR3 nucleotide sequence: TGTGCCTGGAGTGTGACAGTTGGCACTGAAGCTTTCTTT.

In nucleotides, the CDR3 is TGTGCCAGCAGGCCACAGGGGTCGAATGAAGCTTTCTTT. Translated, it gives CASRPQGSNEAFF. This chain connects TRBV7-2 to TRBJ1-1; 7 bases line up with TRBD1. The CDR3 runs 13 residues. The germline V gene has CDR1 SGHTA and CDR2 FQGNSA. V was clipped by 6 bases and J by 7 bases; unmatched bases: 8.

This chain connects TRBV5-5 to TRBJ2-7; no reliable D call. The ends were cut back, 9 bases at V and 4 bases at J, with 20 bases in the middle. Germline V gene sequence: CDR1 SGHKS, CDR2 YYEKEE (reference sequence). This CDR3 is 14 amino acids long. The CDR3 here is CATSPNAGPYEQYF. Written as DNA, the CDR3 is TGTGCCACTTCACCGAATGCAGGCCCTTACGAGCAGTACTTC.

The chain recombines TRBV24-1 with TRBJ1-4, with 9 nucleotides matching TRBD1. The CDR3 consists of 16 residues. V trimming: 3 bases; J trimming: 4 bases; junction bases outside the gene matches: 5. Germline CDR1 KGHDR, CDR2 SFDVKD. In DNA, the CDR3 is TGTGCCACCAGTGATACGAACAGGGGGCGTAATGAAAAACTGTTTTTT. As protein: CATSDTNRGRNEKLFF.

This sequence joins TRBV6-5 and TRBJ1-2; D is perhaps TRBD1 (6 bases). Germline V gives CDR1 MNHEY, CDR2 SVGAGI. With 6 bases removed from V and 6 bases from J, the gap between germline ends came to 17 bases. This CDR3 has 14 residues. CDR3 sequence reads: CASSLRTDGNGYTF. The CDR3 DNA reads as TGTGCCAGCAGCCTCCGGACAGATGGGAATGGCTACACCTTC.

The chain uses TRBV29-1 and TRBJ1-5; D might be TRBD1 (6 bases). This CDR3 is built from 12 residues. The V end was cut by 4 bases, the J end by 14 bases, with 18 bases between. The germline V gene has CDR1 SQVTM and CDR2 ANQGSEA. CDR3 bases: TGCAGCGTTGCCACAGGGAGAGGGATAAAGCATTTT. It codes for CSVATGRGIKHF.

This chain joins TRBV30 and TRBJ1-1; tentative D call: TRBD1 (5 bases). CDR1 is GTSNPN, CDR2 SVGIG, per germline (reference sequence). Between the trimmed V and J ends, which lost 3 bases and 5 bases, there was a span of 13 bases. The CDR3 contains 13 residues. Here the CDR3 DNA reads TGTGCCTGGAGAAAGGGGATTCCGACTGAAGCTTTCTTT. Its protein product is CAWRKGIPTEAFF. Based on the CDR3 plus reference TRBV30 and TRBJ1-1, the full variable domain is SQTIHQWPATLVQPVGSPLSLECTVEGTSNPNLYWYRQAAGRGLQLLFYSVGIGQISSEVPQNLSASRPQDRQFILSSKKLLLSDSGFYLCAWRKGIPTEAFFGQGTRLTVV.

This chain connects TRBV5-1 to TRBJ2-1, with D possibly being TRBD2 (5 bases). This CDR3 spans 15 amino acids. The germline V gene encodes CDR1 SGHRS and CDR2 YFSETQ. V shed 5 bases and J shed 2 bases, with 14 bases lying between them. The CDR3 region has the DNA TGCGCCAGCAGGCAATCGGGGAGCCCCTACAATGAGCAGTTCTTC. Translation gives CASRQSGSPYNEQFF.

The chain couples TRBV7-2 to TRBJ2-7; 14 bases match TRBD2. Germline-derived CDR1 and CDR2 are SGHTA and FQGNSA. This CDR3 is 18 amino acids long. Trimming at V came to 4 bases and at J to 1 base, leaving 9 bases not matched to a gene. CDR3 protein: CASSWTSGGPSSSYEQYF. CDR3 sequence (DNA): TGTGCCAGCAGCTGGACTAGCGGGGGGCCCTCTTCATCCTACGAGCAGTACTTC.

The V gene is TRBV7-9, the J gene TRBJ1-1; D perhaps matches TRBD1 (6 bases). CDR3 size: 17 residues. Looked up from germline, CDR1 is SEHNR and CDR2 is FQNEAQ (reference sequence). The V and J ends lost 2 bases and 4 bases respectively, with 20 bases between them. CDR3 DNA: TGTGCCAGCAGCTTACCCTCTCGGGGGGCGCAAAGCACTGAAGCTTTCTTT. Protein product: CASSLPSRGAQSTEAFF.

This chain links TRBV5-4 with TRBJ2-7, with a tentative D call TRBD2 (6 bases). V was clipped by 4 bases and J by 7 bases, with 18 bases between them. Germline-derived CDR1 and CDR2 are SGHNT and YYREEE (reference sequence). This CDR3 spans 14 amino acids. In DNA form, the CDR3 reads TGTGCCAGCAGCCATCCCGGGACTGGAGGGGAGCAGTACTTC. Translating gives CASSHPGTGGEQYF.

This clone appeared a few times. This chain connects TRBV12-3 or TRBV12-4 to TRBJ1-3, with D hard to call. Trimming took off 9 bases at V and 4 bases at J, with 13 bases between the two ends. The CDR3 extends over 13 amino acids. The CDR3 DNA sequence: TGTGCCAGTCGACTATCTCCGGGAAACACCATATATTTT. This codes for CASRLSPGNTIYF.

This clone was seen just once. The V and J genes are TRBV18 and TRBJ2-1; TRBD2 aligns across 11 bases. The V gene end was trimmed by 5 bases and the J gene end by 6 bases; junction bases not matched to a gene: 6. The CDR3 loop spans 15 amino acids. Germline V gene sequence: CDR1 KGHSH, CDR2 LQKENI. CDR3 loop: CASSALAGGGNEQFF. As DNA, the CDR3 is TGTGCCAGCTCAGCCCTAGCGGGAGGTGGCAATGAGCAGTTCTTC.

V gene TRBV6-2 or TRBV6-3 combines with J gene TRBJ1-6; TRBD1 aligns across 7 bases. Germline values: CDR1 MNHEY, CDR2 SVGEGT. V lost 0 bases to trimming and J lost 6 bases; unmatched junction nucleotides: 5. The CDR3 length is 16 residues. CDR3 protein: CASSYSIQGGNSPLHF. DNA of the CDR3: TGTGCCAGCAGTTACTCGATCCAGGGGGGTAATTCACCCCTCCACTTT.

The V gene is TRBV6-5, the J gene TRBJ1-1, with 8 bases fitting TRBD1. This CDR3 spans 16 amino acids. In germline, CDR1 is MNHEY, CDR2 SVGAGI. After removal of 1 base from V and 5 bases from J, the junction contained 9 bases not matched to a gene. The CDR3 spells CASSYYGTGGGTEAFF. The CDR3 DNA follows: TGTGCCAGCAGTTACTATGGGACAGGCGGTGGGACTGAAGCTTTCTTT.

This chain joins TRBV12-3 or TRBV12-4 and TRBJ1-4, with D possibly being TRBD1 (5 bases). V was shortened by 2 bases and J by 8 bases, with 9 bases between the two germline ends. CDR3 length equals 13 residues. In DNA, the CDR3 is TGTGCCAGCAGTTTACAGGGTTTCGAAAAACTGTTTTTT. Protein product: CASSLQGFEKLFF.

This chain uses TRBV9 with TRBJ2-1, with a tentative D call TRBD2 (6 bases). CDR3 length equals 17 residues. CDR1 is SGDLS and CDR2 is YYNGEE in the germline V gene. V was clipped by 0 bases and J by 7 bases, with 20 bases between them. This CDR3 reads CASSVVGGDFSLNEQFF. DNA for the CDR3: TGTGCCAGCAGCGTAGTAGGTGGGGACTTTTCGCTAAATGAGCAGTTCTTC.

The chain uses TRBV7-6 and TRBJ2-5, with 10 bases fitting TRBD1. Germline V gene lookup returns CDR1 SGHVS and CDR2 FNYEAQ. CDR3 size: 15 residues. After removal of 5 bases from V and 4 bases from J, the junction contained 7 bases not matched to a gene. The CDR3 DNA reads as TGTGCCAGCAGCCGGGACAGGGGTGGTTTAGAGACCCAGTACTTC. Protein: CASSRDRGGLETQYF.

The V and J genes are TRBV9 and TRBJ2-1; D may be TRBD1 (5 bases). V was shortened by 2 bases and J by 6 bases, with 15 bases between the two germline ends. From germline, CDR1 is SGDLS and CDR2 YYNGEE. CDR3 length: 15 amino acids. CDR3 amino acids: CASSVARPRGNEQFF. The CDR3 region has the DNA TGTGCCAGCAGCGTGGCCCGGCCTAGGGGCAATGAGCAGTTCTTC.

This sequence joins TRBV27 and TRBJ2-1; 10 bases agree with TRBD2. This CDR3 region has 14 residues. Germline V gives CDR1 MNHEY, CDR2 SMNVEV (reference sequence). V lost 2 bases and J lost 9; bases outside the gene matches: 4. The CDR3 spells CASSLASGGGEQFF. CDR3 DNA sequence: TGTGCCAGCAGTTTAGCTAGCGGGGGAGGTGAGCAGTTCTTC.

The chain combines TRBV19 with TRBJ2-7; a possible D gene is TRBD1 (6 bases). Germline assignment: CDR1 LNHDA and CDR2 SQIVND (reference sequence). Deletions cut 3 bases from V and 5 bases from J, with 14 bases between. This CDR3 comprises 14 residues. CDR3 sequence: CASSMGASSHEQYF. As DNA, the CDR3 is TGTGCCAGTAGTATGGGGGCTAGTAGCCACGAGCAGTACTTC.

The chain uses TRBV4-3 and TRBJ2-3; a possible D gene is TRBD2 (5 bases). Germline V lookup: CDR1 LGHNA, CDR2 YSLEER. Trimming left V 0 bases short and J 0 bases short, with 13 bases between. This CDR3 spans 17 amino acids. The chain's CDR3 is CASSQEGWTSSTDTQYF. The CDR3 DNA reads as TGCGCCAGCAGCCAAGAAGGTTGGACTTCTAGCACAGATACGCAGTATTTT.

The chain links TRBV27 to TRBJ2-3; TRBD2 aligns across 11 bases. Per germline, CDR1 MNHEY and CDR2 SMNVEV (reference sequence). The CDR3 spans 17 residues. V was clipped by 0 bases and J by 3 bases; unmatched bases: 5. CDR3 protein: CASSLSVAGGRTDTQYF. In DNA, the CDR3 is TGTGCCAGCAGTTTATCGGTAGCGGGGGGGCGTACAGATACGCAGTATTTT.

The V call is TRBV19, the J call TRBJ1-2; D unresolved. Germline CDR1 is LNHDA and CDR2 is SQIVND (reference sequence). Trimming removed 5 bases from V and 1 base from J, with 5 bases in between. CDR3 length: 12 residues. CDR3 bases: TGTGCCAGTAGTCTATATAACTATGGCTACACCTTC. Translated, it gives CASSLYNYGYTF.

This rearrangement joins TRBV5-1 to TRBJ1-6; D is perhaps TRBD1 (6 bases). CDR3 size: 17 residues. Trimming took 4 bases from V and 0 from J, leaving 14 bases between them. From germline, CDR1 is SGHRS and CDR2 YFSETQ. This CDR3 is CASSGGQSSSYNSPLHF. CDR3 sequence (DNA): TGCGCCAGCAGCGGCGGACAGTCTAGCTCCTATAATTCACCCCTCCACTTT.

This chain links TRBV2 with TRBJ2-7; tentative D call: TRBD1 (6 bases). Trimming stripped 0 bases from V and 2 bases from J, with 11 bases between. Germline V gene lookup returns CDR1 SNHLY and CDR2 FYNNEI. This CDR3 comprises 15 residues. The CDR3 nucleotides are TGTGCCAGCAGTGAAGCAGGGGGATCCCCCTACGAGCAGTACTTC. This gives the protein CASSEAGGSPYEQYF.

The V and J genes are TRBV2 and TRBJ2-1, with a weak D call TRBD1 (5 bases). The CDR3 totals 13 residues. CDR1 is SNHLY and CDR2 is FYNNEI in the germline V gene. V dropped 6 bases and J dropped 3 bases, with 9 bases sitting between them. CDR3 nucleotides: TGTGCCAGCAGGAGGACAAGCTACAATGAGCAGTTCTTC. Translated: CASRRTSYNEQFF.

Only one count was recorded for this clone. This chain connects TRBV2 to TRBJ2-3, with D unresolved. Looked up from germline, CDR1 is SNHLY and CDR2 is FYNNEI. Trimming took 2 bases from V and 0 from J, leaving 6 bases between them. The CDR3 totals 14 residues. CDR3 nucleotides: TGTGCCAGCAGTGAAAGCATTAGCACAGATACGCAGTATTTT. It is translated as CASSESISTDTQYF.

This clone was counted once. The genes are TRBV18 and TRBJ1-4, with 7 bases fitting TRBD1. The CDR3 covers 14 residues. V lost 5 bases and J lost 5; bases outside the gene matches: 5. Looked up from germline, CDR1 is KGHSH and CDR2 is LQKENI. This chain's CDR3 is CASSVGTANEKLFF. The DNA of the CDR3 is TGTGCCAGCTCAGTTGGGACAGCAAATGAAAAACTGTTTTTT.